This T cell receptor (beta chain) was obtained from a study of blood T cell repertoires in COVID-19. Study at large: The origin of the acute and convalescent COVID-19 samples was the United States, Italy and Spain. Sample material is recorded as cDNA or gDNA derived from T cells, B-cell-depleted T cells, or PBMCs.

In the authors' methods: From reference gene primer amplification, estimates of nucleated cell counts were derived. Some clones are missing from TCRdb's copy, which holds only in-frame ones; the method was immunoSEQ multiplex PCR. V and J calls and clone size follow that table, whereas D and trimming were derived from the DNA. Of some 48,000 clones in the sample, about 85% were seen once. The clonotype comes from an elderly woman in a cohort sampled during active or convalescent COVID-19. The sequencing input was peripheral blood.

CDR3 coding DNA: TGTGCCAGCAGTTTGACAGGTGGCAATGGCTACACCTTC. This encodes CASSLTGGNGYTF. The rearrangement links TRBV12-3 or TRBV12-4 to TRBJ1-2, with D possibly TRBD1 on 6 matching bases. Trimming cost V 3 bases and J 6 bases, with 11 bases left between them. This CDR3 is built from 13 residues.